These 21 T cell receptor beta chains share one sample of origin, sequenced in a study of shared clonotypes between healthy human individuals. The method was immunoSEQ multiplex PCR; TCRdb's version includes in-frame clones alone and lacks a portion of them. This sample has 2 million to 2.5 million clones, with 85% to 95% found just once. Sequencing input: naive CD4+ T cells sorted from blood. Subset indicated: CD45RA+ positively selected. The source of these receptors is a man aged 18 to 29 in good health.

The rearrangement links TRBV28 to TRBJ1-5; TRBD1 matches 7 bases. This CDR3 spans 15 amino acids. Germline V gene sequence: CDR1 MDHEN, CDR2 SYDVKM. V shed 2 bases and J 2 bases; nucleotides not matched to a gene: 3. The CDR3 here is CASSLQGVGNQPQHF. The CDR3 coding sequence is TGTGCCAGCAGTTTACAGGGGGTTGGCAATCAGCCCCAGCATTTT.

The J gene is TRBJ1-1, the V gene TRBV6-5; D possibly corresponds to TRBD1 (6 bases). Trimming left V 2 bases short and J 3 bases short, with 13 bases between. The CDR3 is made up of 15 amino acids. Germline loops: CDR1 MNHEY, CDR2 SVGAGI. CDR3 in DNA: TGTGCCAGCAGTTACGGGGGGGCTTTGGACACTGAAGCTTTCTTT. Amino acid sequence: CASSYGGALDTEAFF.

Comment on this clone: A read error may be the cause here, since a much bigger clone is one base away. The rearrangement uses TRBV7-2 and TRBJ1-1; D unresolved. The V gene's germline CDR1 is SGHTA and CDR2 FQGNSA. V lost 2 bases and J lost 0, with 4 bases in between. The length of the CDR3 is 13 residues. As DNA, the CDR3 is TGTGCCAGCAGCTTACAGGTGAACACTGAAGCTTTCTTT. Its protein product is CASSLQVNTEAFF.

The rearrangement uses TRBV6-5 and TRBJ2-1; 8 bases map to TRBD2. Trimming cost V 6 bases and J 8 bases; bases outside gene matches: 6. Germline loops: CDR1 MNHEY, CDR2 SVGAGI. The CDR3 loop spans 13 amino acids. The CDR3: CASSRTSLDEQFF. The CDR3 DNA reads TGTGCCAGCAGCCGGACTAGCTTGGATGAGCAGTTCTTC.

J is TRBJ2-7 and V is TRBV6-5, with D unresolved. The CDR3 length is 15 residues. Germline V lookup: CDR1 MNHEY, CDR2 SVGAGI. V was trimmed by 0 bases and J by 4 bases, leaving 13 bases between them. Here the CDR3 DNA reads TGTGCCAGCAGTTACTCGATCCCCGGTAGTTACGAGCAGTACTTC. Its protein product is CASSYSIPGSYEQYF.

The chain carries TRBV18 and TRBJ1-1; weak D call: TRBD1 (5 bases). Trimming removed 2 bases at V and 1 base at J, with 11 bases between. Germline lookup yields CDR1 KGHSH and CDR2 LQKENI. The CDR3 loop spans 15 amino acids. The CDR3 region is CASSPVAGPNTEAFF. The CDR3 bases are TGTGCCAGCTCACCAGTGGCAGGGCCGAACACTGAAGCTTTCTTT.

In DNA, the CDR3 is TGTGCCATCAGGGATGGCACTGAAGCTTTCTTT. Protein sequence: CAIRDGTEAFF. V and J are TRBV10-3 and TRBJ1-1; D not resolved. Trimming shortened V by 6 bases and J by 4 bases, and 6 bases separated the two germline ends. CDR1 ENHRY and CDR2 SYGVKD come from the germline V gene. The CDR3 covers 11 residues.

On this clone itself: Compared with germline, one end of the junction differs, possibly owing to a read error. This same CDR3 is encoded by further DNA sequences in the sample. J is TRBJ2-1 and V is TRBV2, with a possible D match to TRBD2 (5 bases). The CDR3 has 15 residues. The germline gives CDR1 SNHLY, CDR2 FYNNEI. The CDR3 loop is CASSGWGASYNEQFF. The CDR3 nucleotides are TGTGCCAGCAGTGGATGGGGAGCCTCCTACAACGAGCAGTTCTTC.

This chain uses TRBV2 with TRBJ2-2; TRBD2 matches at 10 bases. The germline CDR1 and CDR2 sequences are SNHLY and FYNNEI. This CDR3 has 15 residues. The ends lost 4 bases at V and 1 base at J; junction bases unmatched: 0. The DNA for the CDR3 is TGTGCCAGCAGTGGACTAGCGGGGAACACCGGGGAGCTGTTTTTT. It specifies CASSGLAGNTGELFF.

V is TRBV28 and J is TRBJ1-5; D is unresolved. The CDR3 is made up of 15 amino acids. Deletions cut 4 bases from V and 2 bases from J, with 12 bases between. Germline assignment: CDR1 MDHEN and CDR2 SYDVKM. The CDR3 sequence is CASSSEELGNQPQHF. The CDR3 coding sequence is TGTGCCAGCAGTTCCGAGGAATTAGGCAATCAGCCCCAGCATTTT.

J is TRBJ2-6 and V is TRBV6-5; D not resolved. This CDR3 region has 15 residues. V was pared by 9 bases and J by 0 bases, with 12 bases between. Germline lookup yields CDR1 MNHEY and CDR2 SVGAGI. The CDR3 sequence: CASKPPHSGANVLTF. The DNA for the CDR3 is TGTGCCAGTAAGCCACCCCACTCTGGGGCCAACGTCCTGACTTTC.

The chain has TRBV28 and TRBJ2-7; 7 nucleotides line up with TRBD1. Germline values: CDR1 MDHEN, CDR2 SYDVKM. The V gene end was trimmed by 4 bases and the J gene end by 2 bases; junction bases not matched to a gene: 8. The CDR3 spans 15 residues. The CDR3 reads CASSSIGTAAYEQYF. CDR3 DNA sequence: TGTGCCAGCAGTTCAATCGGGACAGCCGCCTACGAGCAGTACTTC. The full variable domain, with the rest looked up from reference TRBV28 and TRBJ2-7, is DVKVTQSSRYLVKRTGEKVFLECVQDMDHENMFWYRQDPGLGLRLIYFSYDVKMKEKGDIPEGYSVSREKKERFSLILESASTNQTSMYLCASSSIGTAAYEQYFGPGTRLTVT.

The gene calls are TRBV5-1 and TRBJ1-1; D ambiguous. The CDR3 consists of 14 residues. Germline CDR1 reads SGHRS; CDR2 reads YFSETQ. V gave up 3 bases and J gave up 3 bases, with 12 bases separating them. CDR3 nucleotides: TGCGCCAGCAGCTCCGGGTTCGGGGACACTGAAGCTTTCTTT. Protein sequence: CASSSGFGDTEAFF.

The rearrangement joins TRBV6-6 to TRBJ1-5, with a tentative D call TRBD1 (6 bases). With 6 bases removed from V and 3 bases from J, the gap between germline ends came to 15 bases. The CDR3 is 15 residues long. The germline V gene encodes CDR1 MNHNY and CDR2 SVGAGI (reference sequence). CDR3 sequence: CASRTTGNLNQPQHF. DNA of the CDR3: TGTGCCAGCAGAACGACAGGTAACCTCAATCAGCCCCAGCATTTT.

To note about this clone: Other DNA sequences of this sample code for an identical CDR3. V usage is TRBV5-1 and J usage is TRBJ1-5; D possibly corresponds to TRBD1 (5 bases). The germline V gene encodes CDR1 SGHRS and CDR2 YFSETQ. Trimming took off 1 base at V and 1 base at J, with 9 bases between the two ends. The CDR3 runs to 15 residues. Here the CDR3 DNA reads TGCGCCAGCAGCTTGACAGGACTGAGCAATCAGCCCCAGCATTTT. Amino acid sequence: CASSLTGLSNQPQHF.

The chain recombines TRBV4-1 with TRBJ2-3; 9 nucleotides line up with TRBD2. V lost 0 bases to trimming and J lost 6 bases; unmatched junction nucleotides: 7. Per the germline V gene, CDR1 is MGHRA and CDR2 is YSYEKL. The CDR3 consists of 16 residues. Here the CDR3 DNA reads TGCGCCAGCAGCCAAGATCAGCGGGGGGCCTTGGATACGCAGTATTTT. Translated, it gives CASSQDQRGALDTQYF.

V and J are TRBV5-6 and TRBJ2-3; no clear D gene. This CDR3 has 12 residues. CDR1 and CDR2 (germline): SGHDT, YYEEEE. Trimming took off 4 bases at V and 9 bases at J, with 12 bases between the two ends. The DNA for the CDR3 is TGTGCCAGCAGCGGTCCGGCTAACACGCAGTATTTT. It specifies CASSGPANTQYF.

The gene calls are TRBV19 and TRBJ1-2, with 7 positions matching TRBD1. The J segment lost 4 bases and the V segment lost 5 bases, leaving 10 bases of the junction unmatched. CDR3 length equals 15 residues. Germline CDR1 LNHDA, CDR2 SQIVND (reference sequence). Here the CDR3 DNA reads TGTGCCAGTAGTGTCGGGACAGAAGCTCCCTATGGCTACACCTTC. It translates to CASSVGTEAPYGYTF.

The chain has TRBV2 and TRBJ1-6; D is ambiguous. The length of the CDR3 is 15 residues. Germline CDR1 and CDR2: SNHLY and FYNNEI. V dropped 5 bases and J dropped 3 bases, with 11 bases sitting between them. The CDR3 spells CASSRGGDYNSPLHF. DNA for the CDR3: TGTGCCAGCAGTCGTGGCGGTGACTATAATTCACCCCTCCACTTT.

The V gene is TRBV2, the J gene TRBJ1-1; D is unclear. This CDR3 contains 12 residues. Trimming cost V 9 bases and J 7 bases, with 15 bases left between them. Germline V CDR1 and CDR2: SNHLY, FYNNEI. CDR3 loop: CASRREIGEAFF. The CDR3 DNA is TGTGCCAGTAGAAGAGAGATAGGTGAAGCTTTCTTT.

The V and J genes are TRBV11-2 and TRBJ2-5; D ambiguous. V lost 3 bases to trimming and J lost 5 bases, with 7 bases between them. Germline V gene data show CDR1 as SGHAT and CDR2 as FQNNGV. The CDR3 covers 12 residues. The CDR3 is CASSLLSETQYF. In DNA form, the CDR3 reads TGTGCCAGCAGCTTGCTGTCTGAGACCCAGTACTTC.